This entry features one TCR beta chain sequence. In the same sample, other DNA sequences code for this CDR3. This specimen belongs to a study of blood T cell repertoires in COVID-19. Germline CDR1 reads KGHSH; CDR2 reads LQKENI. Trimming took off 0 bases at V and 1 base at J, with 9 bases between the two ends. This CDR3 comprises 15 residues. Produced via immunoSEQ multiplex PCR; TCRdb's table is partial and in-frame only. This table holds fewer than 350,000 clones, approximately 88% found once. The V gene is TRBV18, the J gene TRBJ1-1; possibly TRBD1 for D (6 bases). Sequenced sample: PBMCs or T cells enriched from blood (not recorded which). The clonotype was recovered from a woman aged 40 to 50 who had recovered from COVID-19. CDR3 DNA: TGTGCCAGCTCACCACCGTCGACAGGGAACACTGAAGCTTTCTTT. The encoded protein is CASSPPSTGNTEAFF.